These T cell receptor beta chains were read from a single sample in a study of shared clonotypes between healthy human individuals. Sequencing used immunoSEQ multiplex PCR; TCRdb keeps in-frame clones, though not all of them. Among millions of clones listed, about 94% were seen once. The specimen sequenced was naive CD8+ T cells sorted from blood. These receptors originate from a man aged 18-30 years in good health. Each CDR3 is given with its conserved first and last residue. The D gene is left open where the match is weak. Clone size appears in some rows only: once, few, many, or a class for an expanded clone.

CDR3 DNA: TGCGCCAGCAGTGAAATCGCGGAGGCCCCAGATACGCAGTATTTT
CDR3 protein: CASSEIAEAPDTQYF
V gene: TRBV10-2
clone size: NA
D gene: NA
J gene: TRBJ2-3
CDR3 length: 15

CDR3 DNA: TGTGCCACCGACGGGACAGGGGAGGGTCAGCCCCAGCATTTT
CDR3 protein: CATDGTGEGQPQHF
V gene: TRBV7-9
clone size: NA
D gene: TRBD1
J gene: TRBJ1-5
CDR3 length: 14

CDR3 DNA: NA
CDR3 protein: CASSFGAGTYEQCF
V gene: TRBV27
clone size: NA
D gene: NA
J gene: TRBJ2-7
CDR3 length: 14

CDR3 DNA: TGCGCCAGCAGCCAGGTAGCGGGAGGGGAGGATACGCAGTATTTT
CDR3 protein: CASSQVAGGEDTQYF
V gene: TRBV4-3
clone size: NA
D gene: TRBD2
J gene: TRBJ2-3
CDR3 length: 15

CDR3 DNA: TGCAGCGTTGGTAACCGGGACAGGGGGATTTTCGAGCAGTACTTC
CDR3 protein: CSVGNRDRGIFEQYF
V gene: TRBV29-1
clone size: NA
D gene: TRBD1
J gene: TRBJ2-7
CDR3 length: 15

CDR3 DNA: TGTGCCAGCAGTGAAATCACAGGGGATGAAAAACTGTTTTTT
CDR3 protein: CASSEITGDEKLFF
V gene: TRBV6-1
clone size: NA
D gene: TRBD1
J gene: TRBJ1-4
CDR3 length: 14

CDR3 DNA: TGTGCCAGCAGCTTAATGAGCTCGAACACTGAAGCTTTCTTT
CDR3 protein: CASSLMSSNTEAFF
V gene: TRBV11-2
clone size: NA
D gene: NA
J gene: TRBJ1-1
CDR3 length: 14

CDR3 DNA: TGTGCCAGCAGCGCAACGACTAGCGGGGAATACAATGAGCAGTTCTTC
CDR3 protein: CASSATTSGEYNEQFF
V gene: TRBV5-6
clone size: NA
D gene: TRBD2
J gene: TRBJ2-1
CDR3 length: 16

CDR3 DNA: TGTGCCAGCAGATCCCCAGGGGACTATGGCTACACCTTC
CDR3 protein: CASRSPGDYGYTF
V gene: TRBV28
clone size: NA
D gene: NA
J gene: TRBJ1-2
CDR3 length: 13

CDR3 DNA: TGTGCCAGCAGTTTGGGTCCCTTCTACAATGAGCAGTTCTTC
CDR3 protein: CASSLGPFYNEQFF
V gene: TRBV27
clone size: once
D gene: NA
J gene: TRBJ2-1
CDR3 length: 14

CDR3 DNA: TGTGCCAGCAGTTACTCCGCGGAGGCCCCGTCCCCGGGCTACACCTTC
CDR3 protein: CASSYSAEAPSPGYTF
V gene: TRBV6-5
clone size: once
D gene: NA
J gene: TRBJ1-2
CDR3 length: 16

CDR3 DNA: TGCGCCAGCAGTGACAGGGGAACTGAAGCTTTCTTT
CDR3 protein: CASSDRGTEAFF
V gene: TRBV10-2
clone size: NA
D gene: NA
J gene: TRBJ1-1
CDR3 length: 12

CDR3 DNA: TGTGCCAGCAGCGGTGCAGGGACCGGACTTCACGAGCAGTACTTC
CDR3 protein: CASSGAGTGLHEQYF
V gene: TRBV9
clone size: NA
D gene: NA
J gene: TRBJ2-7
CDR3 length: 15

CDR3 DNA: TGTGCCAGCAGCTTATCCCCCGGACTCAACACAGATACGCAGTATTTT
CDR3 protein: CASSLSPGLNTDTQYF
V gene: TRBV11-2
clone size: NA
D gene: NA
J gene: TRBJ2-3
CDR3 length: 16

CDR3 DNA: TGCGCCAGCAGCTTGGTGAGGGGGGAAAGCTATGGCTACACCTTC
CDR3 protein: CASSLVRGESYGYTF
V gene: TRBV5-1
clone size: once
D gene: NA
J gene: TRBJ1-2
CDR3 length: 15

CDR3 DNA: TGTGCCTGGAGTGTCGGAGGAAGCTCCTACAATGAGCAGTTCTTC
CDR3 protein: CAWSVGGSSYNEQFF
V gene: TRBV30
clone size: NA
D gene: NA
J gene: TRBJ2-1
CDR3 length: 15

CDR3 DNA: TGTGCCAGCAGCTTAGCGGGGGACACAGATACGCAGTATTTT
CDR3 protein: CASSLAGDTDTQYF
V gene: TRBV13
clone size: once
D gene: NA
J gene: TRBJ2-3
CDR3 length: 14

CDR3 DNA: TGTGCCAGCCGTCGACAGGGAATATACAATGAGCAGTTCTTC
CDR3 protein: CASRRQGIYNEQFF
V gene: TRBV27
clone size: NA
D gene: TRBD1
J gene: TRBJ2-1
CDR3 length: 14

CDR3 DNA: TGCGCCAGCAGCCGGTCCCTCGGGGGCGTAGACTACGAGCAGTACTTC
CDR3 protein: CASSRSLGGVDYEQYF
V gene: TRBV5-1
clone size: NA
D gene: NA
J gene: TRBJ2-7
CDR3 length: 16

CDR3 DNA: TGTGCCACCAGGGGGACAGGGAGAACGACCCAGTACTTC
CDR3 protein: CATRGTGRTTQYF
V gene: TRBV15
clone size: NA
D gene: TRBD1
J gene: TRBJ2-5
CDR3 length: 13

CDR3 DNA: TGTGCCATCAGTGAATTTGGGGAGACTGAAGCTTTCTTT
CDR3 protein: CAISEFGETEAFF
V gene: TRBV10-3
clone size: few
D gene: NA
J gene: TRBJ1-1
CDR3 length: 13

CDR3 DNA: TGTGCCAGCAGCCCCTACGAGACTAGCGGGGGGTACTACAATGAGCAGTTCTTC
CDR3 protein: CASSPYETSGGYYNEQFF
V gene: TRBV9
clone size: NA
D gene: TRBD2
J gene: TRBJ2-1
CDR3 length: 18